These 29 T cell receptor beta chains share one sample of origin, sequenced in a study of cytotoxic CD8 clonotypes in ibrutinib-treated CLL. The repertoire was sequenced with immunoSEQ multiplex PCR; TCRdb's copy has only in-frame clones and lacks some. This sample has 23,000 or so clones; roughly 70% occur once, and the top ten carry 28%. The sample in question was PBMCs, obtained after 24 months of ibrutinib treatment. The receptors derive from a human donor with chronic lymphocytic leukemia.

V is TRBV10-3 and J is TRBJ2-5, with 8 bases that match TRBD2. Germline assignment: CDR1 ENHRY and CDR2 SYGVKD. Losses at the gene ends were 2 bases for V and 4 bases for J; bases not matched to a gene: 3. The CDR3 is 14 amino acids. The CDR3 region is CAISERGGLETQYF. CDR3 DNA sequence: TGTGCCATCAGTGAGCGGGGGGGGCTAGAGACCCAGTACTTC.

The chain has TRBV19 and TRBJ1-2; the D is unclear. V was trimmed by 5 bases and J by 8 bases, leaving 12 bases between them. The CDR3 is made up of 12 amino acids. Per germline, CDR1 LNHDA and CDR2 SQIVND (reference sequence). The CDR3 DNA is TGTGCCAGTAGTTCCCGGGCGGGCGGCTACACCTTC. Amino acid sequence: CASSSRAGGYTF.

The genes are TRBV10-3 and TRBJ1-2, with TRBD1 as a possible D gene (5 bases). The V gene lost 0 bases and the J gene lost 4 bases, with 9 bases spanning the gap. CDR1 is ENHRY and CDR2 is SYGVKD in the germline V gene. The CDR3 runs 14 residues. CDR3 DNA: TGTGCCATCAGTGAGTCTGGGGGAGGCTATGGCTACACCTTC. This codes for CAISESGGGYGYTF.

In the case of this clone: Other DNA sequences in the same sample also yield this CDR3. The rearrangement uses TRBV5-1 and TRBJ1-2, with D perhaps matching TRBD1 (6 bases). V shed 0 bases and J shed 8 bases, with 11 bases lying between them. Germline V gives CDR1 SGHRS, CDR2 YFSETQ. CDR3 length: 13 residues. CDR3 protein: CASSLGQVEGYTF. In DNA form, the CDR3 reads TGCGCCAGCAGCTTGGGACAGGTCGAGGGCTACACCTTC.

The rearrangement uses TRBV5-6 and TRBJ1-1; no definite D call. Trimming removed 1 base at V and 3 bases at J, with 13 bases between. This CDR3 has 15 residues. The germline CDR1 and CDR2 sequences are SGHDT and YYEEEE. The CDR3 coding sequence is TGTGCCAGCAGCTTGTTTTATGGGTGGGACACTGAAGCTTTCTTT. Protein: CASSLFYGWDTEAFF. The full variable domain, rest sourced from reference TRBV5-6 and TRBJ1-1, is DAGVTQSPTHLIKTRGQQVTLRCSPKSGHDTVSWYQQALGQGPQFIFQYYEEEERQRGNFPDRFSGHQFPNYSSELNVNALLLGDSALYLCASSLFYGWDTEAFFGQGTRLTVV.

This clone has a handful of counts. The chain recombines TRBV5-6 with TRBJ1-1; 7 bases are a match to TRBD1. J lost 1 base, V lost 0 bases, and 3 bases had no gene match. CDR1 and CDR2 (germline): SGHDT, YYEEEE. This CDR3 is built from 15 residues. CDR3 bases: TGTGCCAGCAGCTTGGCCCGGACAGGGAACACTGAAGCTTTCTTT. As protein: CASSLARTGNTEAFF.

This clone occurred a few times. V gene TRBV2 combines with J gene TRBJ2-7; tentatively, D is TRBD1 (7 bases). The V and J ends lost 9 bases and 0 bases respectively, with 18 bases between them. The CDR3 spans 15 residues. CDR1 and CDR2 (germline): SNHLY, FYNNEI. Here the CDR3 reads CASPAGRGASYEQYF. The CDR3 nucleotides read TGTGCCAGTCCCGCGGGCAGGGGGGCCTCCTACGAGCAGTACTTC.

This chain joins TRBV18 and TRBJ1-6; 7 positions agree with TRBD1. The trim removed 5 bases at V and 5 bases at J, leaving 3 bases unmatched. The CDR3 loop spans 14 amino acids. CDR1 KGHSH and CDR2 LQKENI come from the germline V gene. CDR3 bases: TGTGCCAGCTCAACCGGACAGGATAATTCACCCCTCCACTTT. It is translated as CASSTGQDNSPLHF.

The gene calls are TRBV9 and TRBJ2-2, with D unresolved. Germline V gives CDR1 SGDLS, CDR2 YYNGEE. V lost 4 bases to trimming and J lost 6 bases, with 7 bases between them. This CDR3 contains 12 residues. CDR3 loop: CASSKGPGELFF. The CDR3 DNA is TGTGCCAGCAGCAAAGGGCCCGGGGAGCTGTTTTTT.

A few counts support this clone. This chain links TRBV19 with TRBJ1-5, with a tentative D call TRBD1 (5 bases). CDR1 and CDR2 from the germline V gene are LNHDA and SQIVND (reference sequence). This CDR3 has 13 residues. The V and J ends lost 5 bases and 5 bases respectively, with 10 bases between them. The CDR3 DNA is TGTGCCAGTAGTGAACGGGGGGATCAGCCCCAGCATTTT. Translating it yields CASSERGDQPQHF.

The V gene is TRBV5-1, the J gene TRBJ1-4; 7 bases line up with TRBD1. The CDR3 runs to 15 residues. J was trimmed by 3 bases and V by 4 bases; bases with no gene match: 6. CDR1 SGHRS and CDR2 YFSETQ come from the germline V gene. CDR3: CASSPGDSPNEKLFF. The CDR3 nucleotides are TGCGCCAGCAGCCCAGGGGACAGTCCTAATGAAAAACTGTTTTTT.

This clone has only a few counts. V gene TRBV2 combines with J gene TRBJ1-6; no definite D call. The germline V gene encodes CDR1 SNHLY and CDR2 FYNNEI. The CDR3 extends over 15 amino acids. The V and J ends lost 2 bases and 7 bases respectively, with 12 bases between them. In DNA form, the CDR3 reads TGTGCCAGCAGTGAAAATCGGGCAGAGAATTCACCCCTCCACTTT. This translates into CASSENRAENSPLHF.

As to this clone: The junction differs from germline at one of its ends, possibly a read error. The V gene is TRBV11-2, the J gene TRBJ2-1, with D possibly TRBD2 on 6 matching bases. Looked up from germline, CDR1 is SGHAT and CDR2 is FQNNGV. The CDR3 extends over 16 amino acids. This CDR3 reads CASSLGAGPAYNEQFF. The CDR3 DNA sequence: TGTGCCAGCAGTTTAGGCGCGGGACCCGCTTACAATGAGCAGTTCTTC.

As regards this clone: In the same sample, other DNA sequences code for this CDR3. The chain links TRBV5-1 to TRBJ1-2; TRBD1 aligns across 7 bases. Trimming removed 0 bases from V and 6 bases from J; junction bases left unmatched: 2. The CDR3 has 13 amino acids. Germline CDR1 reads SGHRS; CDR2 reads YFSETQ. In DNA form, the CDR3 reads TGCGCCAGCAGCTTGGGGCAGGGGGATGGCTACACCTTC. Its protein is CASSLGQGDGYTF.

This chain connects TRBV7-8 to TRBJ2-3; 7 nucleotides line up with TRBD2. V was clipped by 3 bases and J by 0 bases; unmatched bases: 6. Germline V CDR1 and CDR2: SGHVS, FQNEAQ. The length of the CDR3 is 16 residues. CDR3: CASSLVYGGSTDTQYF. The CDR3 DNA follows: TGTGCCAGCAGCTTGGTCTACGGGGGGAGCACAGATACGCAGTATTTT.

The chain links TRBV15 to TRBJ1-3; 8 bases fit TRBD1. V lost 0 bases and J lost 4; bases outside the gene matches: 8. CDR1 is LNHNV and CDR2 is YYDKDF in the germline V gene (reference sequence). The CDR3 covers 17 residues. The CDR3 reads CATSRDGAGGTGNTIYF. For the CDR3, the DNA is TGTGCCACCAGCAGAGATGGGGCAGGGGGCACCGGAAACACCATATATTTT.

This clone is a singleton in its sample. The CDR3 spells CASSTRSGQGPKGWEKLFF. The DNA of the CDR3 is TGCGCCAGCAGCACGCGCTCGGGACAGGGGCCGAAGGGTTGGGAAAAACTGTTTTTT. This sequence joins TRBV5-1 and TRBJ1-4; the match to TRBD1 covers 10 bases. Looked up from germline, CDR1 is SGHRS and CDR2 is YFSETQ. V lost 4 bases to trimming and J lost 8 bases; unmatched junction nucleotides: 20. This CDR3 contains 19 residues. Filled out from reference TRBV5-1 and TRBJ1-4, the complete variable domain reads KAGVTQTPRYLIKTRGQQVTLSCSPISGHRSVSWYQQTPGQGLQFLFEYFSETQRNKGNFPGRFSGRQFSNSRSEMNVSTLELGDSALYLCASSTRSGQGPKGWEKLFFGSGTQLSVL.

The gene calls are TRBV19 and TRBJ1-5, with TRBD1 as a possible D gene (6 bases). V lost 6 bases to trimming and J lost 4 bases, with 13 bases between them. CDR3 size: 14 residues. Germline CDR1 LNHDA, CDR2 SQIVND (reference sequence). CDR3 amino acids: CASSEQGPNQPQHF. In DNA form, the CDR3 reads TGTGCCAGTAGCGAACAGGGCCCAAATCAGCCCCAGCATTTT.

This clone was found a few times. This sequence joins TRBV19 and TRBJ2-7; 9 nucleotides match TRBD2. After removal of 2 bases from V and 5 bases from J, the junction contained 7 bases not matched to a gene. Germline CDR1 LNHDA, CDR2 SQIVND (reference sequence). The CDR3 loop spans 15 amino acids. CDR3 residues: CASSIRRGGVDEQYF. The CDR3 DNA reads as TGTGCCAGTAGTATACGCCGCGGGGGGGTCGACGAGCAGTACTTC. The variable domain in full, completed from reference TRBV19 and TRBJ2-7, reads DGGITQSPKYLFRKEGQNVTLSCEQNLNHDAMYWYRQDPGQGLRLIYYSQIVNDFQKGDIAEGYSVSREKKESFPLTVTSAQKNPTAFYLCASSIRRGGVDEQYFGPGTRLTVT.

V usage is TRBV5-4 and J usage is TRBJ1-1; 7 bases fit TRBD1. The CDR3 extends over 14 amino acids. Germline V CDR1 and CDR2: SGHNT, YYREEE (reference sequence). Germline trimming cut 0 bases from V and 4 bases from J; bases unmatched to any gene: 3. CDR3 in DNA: TGTGCCAGCAGCTTGGACAGGGGTAGCACTGAAGCTTTCTTT. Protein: CASSLDRGSTEAFF.

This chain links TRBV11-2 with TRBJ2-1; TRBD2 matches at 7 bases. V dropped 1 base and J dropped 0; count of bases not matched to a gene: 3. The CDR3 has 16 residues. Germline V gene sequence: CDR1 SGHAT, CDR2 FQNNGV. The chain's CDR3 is CASSLGTGGSYNEQFF. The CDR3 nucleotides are TGTGCCAGCAGCTTAGGAACGGGGGGCTCCTACAATGAGCAGTTCTTC.

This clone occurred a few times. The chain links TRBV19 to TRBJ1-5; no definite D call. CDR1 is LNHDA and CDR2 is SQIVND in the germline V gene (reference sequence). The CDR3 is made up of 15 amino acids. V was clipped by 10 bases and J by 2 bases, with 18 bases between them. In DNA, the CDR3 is TGTGCCACCCGCGGCCAGCATGGCGGCAATCAGCCCCAGCATTTT. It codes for CATRGQHGGNQPQHF.

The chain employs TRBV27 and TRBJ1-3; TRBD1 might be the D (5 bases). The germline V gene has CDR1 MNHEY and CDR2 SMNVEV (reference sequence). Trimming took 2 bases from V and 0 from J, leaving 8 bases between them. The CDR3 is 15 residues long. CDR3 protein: CASSLGGGSGNTIYF. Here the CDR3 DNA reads TGTGCCAGCAGTTTAGGGGGGGGCTCTGGAAACACCATATATTTT.

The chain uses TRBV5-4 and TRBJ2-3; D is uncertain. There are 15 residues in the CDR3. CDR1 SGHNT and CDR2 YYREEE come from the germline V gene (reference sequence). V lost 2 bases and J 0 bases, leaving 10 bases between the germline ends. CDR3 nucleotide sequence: TGTGCCAGCAGCTTTTCCTCGACTAGCACAGATACGCAGTATTTT. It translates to CASSFSSTSTDTQYF. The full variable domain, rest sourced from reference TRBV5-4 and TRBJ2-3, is ETGVTQSPTHLIKTRGQQVTLRCSSQSGHNTVSWYQQALGQGPQFIFQYYREEENGRGNFPPRFSGLQFPNYSSELNVNALELDDSALYLCASSFSSTSTDTQYFGPGTRLTVL.

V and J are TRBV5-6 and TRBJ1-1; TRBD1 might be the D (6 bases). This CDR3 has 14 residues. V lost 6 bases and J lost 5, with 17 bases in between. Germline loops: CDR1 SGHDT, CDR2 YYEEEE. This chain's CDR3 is CASTQKGGWTEAFF. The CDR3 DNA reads TGTGCCAGCACCCAAAAAGGGGGGTGGACTGAAGCTTTCTTT.

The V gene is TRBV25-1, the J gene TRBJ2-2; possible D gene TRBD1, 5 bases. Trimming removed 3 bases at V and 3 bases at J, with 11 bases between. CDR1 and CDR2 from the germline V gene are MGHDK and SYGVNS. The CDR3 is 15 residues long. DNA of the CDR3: TGTGCCAGCAGTGATCCCAGGGTTCACACCGGGGAGCTGTTTTTT. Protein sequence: CASSDPRVHTGELFF.

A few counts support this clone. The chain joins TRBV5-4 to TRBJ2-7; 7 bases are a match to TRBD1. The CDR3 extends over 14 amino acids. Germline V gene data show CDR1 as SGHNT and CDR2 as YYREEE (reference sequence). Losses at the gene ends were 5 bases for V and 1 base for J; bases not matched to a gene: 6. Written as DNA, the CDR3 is TGTGCCAGCAGTTTCGGGACAGTTTCCTACGAGCAGTACTTC. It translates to CASSFGTVSYEQYF.

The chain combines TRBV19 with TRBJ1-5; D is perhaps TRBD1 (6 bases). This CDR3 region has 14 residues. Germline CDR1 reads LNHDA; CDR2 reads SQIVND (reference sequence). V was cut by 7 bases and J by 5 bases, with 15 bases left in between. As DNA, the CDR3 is TGTGCCAGTACCCATGGGGGGGGCTATCAGCCCCAGCATTTT. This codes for CASTHGGGYQPQHF. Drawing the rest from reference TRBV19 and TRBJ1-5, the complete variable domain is DGGITQSPKYLFRKEGQNVTLSCEQNLNHDAMYWYRQDPGQGLRLIYYSQIVNDFQKGDIAEGYSVSREKKESFPLTVTSAQKNPTAFYLCASTHGGGYQPQHFGDGTRLSIL.

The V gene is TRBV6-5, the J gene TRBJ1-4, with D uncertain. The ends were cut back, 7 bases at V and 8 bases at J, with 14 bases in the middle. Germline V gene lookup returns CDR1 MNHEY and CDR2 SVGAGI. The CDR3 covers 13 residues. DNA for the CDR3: TGTGCCAGCATTGGGCCTATCGGGGAAAAACTGTTTTTT. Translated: CASIGPIGEKLFF.